This T cell receptor beta chain was profiled in a study of OX40 agonist ivuxolimab in advanced cancers. Study-level information: Across the patients, intravenous ivuxolimab was delivered every 2 weeks at 0.01 to 10 mg/kg. Anti-PD-1, anti-PD-L1 or anti-CTLA-4 therapy given earlier was allowed, and roughly 38% had some. Overall study results and limits: Antigens targeted by the expanded peripheral T cells were not determined.

TCRdb's table, derived via immunoSEQ multiplex PCR, lists solely in-frame clones and lacks some. The sample comprises under 100,000 clones, roughly 92% of which are singletons, and around 0.64% rests with the top ten. Germline V gene data show CDR1 as SGHNT and CDR2 as YYREEE (reference sequence). Deletions cut 0 bases from V and 4 bases from J, with 10 bases between. This CDR3 spans 15 amino acids. Patients were excluded for autoimmune disease history or systemic immunosuppression. Comments on this clone: Its antigen is currently unknown.

V and J are TRBV5-4 and TRBJ2-2; D is possibly TRBD2 (5 bases). The sequence was collected from an adult with an advanced solid tumor such as melanoma, head and neck, liver or kidney cancer. Sequenced here: CD4+ or CD8+ T cells sorted from blood, sampled in a trial of the OX40 agonist ivuxolimab. CDR3 sequence (DNA): TGTGCCAGCAGCTTGGGGTCCCGGGGCACCGGGGAGCTGTTTTTT. Translating it yields CASSLGSRGTGELFF.